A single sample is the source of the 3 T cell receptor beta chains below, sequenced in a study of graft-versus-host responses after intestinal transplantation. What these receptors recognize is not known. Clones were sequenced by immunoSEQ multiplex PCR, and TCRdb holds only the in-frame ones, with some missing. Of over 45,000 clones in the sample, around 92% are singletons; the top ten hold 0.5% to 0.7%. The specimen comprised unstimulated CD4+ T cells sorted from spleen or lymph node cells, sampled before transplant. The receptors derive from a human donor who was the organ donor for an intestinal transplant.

CDR3 residues: CASSIIAGPSYNEQFF. CDR3 sequence (DNA): TGTGCCAGTAGTATTATCGCGGGGCCCTCCTACAATGAGCAGTTCTTC. V usage is TRBV19 and J usage is TRBJ2-1, with D possibly TRBD2 on 6 matching bases. This CDR3 contains 16 residues. CDR1 LNHDA and CDR2 SQIVND come from the germline V gene (reference sequence). V was shortened by 3 bases and J by 0 bases, with 12 bases between the two germline ends.

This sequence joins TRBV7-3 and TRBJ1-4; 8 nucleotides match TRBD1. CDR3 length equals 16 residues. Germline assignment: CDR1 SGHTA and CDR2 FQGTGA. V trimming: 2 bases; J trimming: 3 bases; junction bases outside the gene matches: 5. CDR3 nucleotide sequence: TGTGCCAGCAGCTTATCAGGGGGCGCTTCTAATGAAAAACTGTTTTTT. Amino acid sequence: CASSLSGGASNEKLFF.

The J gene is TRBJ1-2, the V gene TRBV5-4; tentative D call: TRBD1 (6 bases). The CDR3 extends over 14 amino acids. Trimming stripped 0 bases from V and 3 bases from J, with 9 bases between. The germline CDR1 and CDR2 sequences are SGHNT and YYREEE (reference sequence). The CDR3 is CASSLDRVDYGYTF. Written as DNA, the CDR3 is TGTGCCAGCAGCTTGGACAGGGTTGACTATGGCTACACCTTC.